Here is one TCR beta chain with its context. The data were taken from a study of blood T cell repertoires in COVID-19. In the authors' workflow: How many nucleated cells were present was estimated from reference gene primer amplification. The table came from immunoSEQ multiplex PCR; TCRdb's copy has only in-frame clones and leaves some out. The V and J calls and clone size are taken from that table; D and trimming were inferred from the DNA. The table lists a few hundred thousand clones, around 83% of them singletons, with roughly 2% in the top ten. Trimming removed 3 bases at V and 6 bases at J, with 27 bases between. Looked up from germline, CDR1 is LNHDA and CDR2 is SQIVND (reference sequence). The CDR3 spans 19 residues.

The specimen was peripheral blood. This receptor was identified in a man under 40 who had recovered from COVID-19. The rearrangement joins TRBV19 to TRBJ1-5; no definite D call. CDR3 DNA: TGTGCCAGTAGTATCCACGGTGGCGACATCGGCAGATTAACTCAGCCCCAGCATTTT. The encoded protein is CASSIHGGDIGRLTQPQHF.